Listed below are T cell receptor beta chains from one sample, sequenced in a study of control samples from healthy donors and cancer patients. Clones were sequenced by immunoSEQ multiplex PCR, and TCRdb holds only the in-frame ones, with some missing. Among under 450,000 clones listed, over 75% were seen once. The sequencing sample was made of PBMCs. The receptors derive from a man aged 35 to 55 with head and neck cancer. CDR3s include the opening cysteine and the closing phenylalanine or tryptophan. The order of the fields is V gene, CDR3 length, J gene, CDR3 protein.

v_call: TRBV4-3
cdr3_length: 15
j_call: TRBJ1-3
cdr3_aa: CASSQDLASGNTIYF

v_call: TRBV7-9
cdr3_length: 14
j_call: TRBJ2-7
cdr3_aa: CASSPQRQNYEQYF

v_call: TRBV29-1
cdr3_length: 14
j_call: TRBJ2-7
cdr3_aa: CSVAGVQGSYEQYF

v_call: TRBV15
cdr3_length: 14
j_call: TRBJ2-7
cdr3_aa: CATSRADGTYEQYF

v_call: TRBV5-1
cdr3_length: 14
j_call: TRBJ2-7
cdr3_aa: CASSSGTAQDEQYF

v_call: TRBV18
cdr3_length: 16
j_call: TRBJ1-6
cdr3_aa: CASSPGGGGPGSPLHF

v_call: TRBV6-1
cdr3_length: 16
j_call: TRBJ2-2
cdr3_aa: CASSERSGRAGGELFF

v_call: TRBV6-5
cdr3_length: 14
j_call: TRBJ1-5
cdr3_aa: CASSYSTKGQPQHF

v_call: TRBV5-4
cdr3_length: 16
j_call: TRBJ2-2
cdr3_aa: CASSARQGANTGELFF

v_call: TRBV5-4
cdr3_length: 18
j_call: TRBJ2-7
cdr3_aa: CASSSLYLTSLGRYEQYF

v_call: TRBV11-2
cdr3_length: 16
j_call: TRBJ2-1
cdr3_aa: CASSPQGTQSYNEQFF

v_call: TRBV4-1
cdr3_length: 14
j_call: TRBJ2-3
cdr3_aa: CASSLPGGTDTQYF

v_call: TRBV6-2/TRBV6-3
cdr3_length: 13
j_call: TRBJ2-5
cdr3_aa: CASSYQGRETQYF

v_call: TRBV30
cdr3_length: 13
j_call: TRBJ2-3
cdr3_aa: CAWSVATSRTQYF

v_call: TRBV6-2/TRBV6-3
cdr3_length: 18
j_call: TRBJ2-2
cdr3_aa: CASSSGTQFKSNTGELFF

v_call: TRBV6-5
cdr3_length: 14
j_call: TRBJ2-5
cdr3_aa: CASRPAGVVETQYF

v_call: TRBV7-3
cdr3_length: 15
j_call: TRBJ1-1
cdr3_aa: CASSPQGAKAAEAFF

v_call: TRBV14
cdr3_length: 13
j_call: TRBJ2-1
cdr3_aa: CASSRSGYNEQFF

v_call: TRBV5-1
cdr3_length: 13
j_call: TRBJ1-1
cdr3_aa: CASSLGVNTEAFF

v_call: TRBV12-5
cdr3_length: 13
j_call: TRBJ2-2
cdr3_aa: CASSLIDTGELFF

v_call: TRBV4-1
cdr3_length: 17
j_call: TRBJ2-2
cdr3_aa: CASSRGVAGGLTGELFF

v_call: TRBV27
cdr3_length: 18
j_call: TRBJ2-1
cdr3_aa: CASRIGDLNVGSYNEQFF

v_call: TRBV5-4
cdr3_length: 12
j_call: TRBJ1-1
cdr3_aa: CASSLQDTEAFF

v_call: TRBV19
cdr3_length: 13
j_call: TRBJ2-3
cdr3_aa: CAVEGASTDTQYF

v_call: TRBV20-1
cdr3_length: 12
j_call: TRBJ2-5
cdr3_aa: CSASVREVTQYF

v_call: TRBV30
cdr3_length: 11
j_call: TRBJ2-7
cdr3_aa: CAWSVRDEQYF

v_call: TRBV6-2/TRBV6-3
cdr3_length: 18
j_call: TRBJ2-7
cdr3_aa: CASSYSKNRQGPSTEQYF

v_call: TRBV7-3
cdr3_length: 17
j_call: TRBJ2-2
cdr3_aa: CASSLGGGGGDTGELFF

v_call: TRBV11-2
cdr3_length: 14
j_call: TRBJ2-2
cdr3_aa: CASSLDLRTGELFF